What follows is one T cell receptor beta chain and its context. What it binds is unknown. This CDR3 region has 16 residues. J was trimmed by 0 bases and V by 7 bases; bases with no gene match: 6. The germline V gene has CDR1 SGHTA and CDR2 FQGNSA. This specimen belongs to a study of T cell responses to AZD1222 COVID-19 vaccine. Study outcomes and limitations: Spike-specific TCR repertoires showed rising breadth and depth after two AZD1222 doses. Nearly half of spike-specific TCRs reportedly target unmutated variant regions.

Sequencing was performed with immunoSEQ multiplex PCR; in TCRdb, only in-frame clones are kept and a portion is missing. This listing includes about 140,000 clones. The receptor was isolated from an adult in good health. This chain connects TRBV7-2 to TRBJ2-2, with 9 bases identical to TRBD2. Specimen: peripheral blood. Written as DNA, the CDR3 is TGTGCCAGCACCCGATGGACTAGCGCGAACACCGGGGAGCTGTTTTTT. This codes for CASTRWTSANTGELFF. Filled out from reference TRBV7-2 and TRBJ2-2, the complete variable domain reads GAGVSQSPSNKVTEKGKDVELRCDPISGHTALYWYRQSLGQGLEFLIYFQGNSAPDKSGLPSDRFSAERTGGSVSTLTIQRTQQEDSAVYLCASTRWTSANTGELFFGEGSRLTVL.